This T cell receptor beta chain derives from a study of T-cell reconstitution after alpha-beta-depleted transplantation in children. The library targeted TCRbeta and was prepared with unique molecular identifiers. TCRdb reanalysed the PCR reads using MiXCR and keeps one entry per CDR3 protein. This sample carries around 600,000 distinct CDR3 sequences, more than 9% of them seen once, and the ten largest clones take less than 5%. CDR1 is LGHDT, CDR2 YNNKEL, per germline (reference sequence). Trimming removed 3 bases from V and 6 bases from J, with 17 bases in between. The CDR3 runs 16 residues. The TCR sequence derives from a human donor who donated a stem cell graft to a child with acute myeloid leukemia. The V gene is TRBV3-1, the J gene TRBJ2-2; D could derive from TRBD1 or TRBD2 (5 bases each). The sequences come from PBMCs from the stem cell graft donor, collected from the stem cell graft. The CDR3 sequence: CASSHRRGASSGELFF. The CDR3, as DNA: TGTGCCAGCAGCCACAGAAGAGGGGCGTCGTCCGGGGAGCTGTTTTTT.